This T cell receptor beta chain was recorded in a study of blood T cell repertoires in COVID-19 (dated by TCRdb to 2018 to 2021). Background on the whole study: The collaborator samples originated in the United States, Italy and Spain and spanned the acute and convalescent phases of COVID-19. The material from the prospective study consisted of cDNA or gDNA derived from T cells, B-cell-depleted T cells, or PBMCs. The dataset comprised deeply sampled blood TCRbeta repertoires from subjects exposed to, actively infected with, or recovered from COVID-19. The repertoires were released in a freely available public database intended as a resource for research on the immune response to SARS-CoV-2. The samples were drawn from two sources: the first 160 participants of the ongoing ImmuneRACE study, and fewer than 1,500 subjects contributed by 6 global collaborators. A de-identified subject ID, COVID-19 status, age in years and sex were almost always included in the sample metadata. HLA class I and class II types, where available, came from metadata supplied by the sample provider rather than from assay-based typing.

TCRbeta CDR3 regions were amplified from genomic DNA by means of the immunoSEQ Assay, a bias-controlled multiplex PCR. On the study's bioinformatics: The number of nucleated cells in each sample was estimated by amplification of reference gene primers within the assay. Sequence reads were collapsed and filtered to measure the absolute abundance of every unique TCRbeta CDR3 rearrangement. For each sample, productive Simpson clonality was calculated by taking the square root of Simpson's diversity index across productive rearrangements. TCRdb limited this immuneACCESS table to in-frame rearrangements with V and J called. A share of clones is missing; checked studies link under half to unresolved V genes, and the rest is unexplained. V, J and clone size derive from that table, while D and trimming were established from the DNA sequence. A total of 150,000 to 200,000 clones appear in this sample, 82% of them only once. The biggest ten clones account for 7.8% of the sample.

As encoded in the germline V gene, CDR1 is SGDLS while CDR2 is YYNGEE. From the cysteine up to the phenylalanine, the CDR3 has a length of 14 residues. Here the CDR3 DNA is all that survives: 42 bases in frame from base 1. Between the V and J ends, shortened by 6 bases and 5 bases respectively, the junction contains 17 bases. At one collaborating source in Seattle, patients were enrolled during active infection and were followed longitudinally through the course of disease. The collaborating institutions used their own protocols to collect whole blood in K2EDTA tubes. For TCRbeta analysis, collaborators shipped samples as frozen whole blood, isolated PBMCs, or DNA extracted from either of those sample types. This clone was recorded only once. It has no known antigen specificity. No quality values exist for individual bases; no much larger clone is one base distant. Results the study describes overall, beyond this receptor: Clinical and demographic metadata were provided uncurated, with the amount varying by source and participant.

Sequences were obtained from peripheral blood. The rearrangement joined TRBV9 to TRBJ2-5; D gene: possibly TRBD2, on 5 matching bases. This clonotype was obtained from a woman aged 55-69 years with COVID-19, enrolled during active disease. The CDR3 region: CASNEGSWGETQYF. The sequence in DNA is TGTGCCAGCAACGAGGGTTCGTGGGGTGAGACCCAGTACTTC.